Below, 11 T cell receptor beta chains from the same sample are listed, as sequenced in a study of blood T cell repertoires in COVID-19. Profiled with immunoSEQ multiplex PCR; TCRdb holds only in-frame clones, not every one. The sample comprises roughly 270,000 clones, about 85% of which are singletons, and under 3% rests with the top ten. The sequenced sample was PBMCs or T cells enriched from blood (not recorded which). These receptors came from a woman aged 45-65 years who had recovered from COVID-19.

V usage is TRBV5-4 and J usage is TRBJ2-3; D ambiguous. The V gene's germline CDR1 is SGHNT and CDR2 YYREEE (reference sequence). The CDR3 totals 12 residues. Trimming took off 10 bases at V and 1 base at J, with 10 bases between the two ends. CDR3 sequence reads: CAGGAGTDTQYF. In nucleotides, the CDR3 is TGTGCCGGTGGAGCAGGCACAGATACGCAGTATTTT.

The CDR3 here is CASSLPQQARTEAFF. CDR3 DNA sequence: TGTGCCAGCAGCTTACCTCAACAGGCCCGGACTGAAGCTTTCTTT. This rearrangement joins TRBV7-9 to TRBJ1-1; perhaps TRBD1 as D (5 bases). Germline lookup yields CDR1 SEHNR and CDR2 FQNEAQ (reference sequence). V was pared by 2 bases and J by 5 bases, with 15 bases between. The CDR3 is 15 residues long.

This chain connects TRBV5-1 to TRBJ2-7; 10 positions match TRBD1. The CDR3 length is 16 residues. V lost 0 bases and J lost 4; bases outside the gene matches: 7. CDR1 SGHRS and CDR2 YFSETQ come from the germline V gene. The CDR3 DNA follows: TGCGCCAGCAGCTTGGCAGGGGACAGGGGCCCATACGAGCAGTACTTC. Encoded protein: CASSLAGDRGPYEQYF.

This clone has just one count. The chain has TRBV13 and TRBJ1-3; no firm D call. Trimming left V 2 bases short and J 0 bases short, with 5 bases between. The CDR3 has 14 residues. From germline, CDR1 is PRHDT and CDR2 FYEKMQ (reference sequence). CDR3 DNA: TGTGCCAGCAGCTTACTATACTCTGGAAACACCATATATTTT. Encoded protein: CASSLLYSGNTIYF.

V and J are TRBV9 and TRBJ2-7; 9 bases are shared with TRBD2. CDR1 is SGDLS, CDR2 YYNGEE, per germline. The CDR3 has 15 amino acids. Trimming at V came to 0 bases and at J to 5 bases, leaving 6 bases not matched to a gene. CDR3 protein: CASSVVPSGMDEQYF. DNA of the CDR3: TGTGCCAGCAGCGTAGTTCCTAGCGGGATGGACGAGCAGTACTTC. The whole variable domain, remainder taken from reference TRBV9 and TRBJ2-7, is DSGVTQTPKHLITATGQRVTLRCSPRSGDLSVYWYQQSLDQGLQFLIQYYNGEERAKGNILERFSAQQFPDLHSELNLSSLELGDSALYFCASSVVPSGMDEQYFGPGTRLTVT.

This chain joins TRBV27 and TRBJ1-5; D is ambiguous. Looked up from germline, CDR1 is MNHEY and CDR2 is SMNVEV (reference sequence). Trimming shortened V by 4 bases and J by 5 bases, and 15 bases separated the two germline ends. This CDR3 contains 15 residues. CDR3 sequence reads: CASSSGTSQDQPQHF. The CDR3 nucleotides read TGTGCCAGCAGTTCCGGCACTAGCCAAGATCAGCCCCAGCATTTT.

The rearrangement joins TRBV25-1 to TRBJ1-2; D perhaps matches TRBD1 (5 bases). The V end lost 4 bases, the J end lost 8 bases, and 14 bases lay between the germline ends. The CDR3 sequence is 13 residues long. The V gene's germline CDR1 is MGHDK and CDR2 SYGVNS. The CDR3 DNA reads TGTGCCAGCAGTGCAAGGGGACGGGAGGGCTACACCTTC. This encodes CASSARGREGYTF.

The chain combines TRBV27 with TRBJ2-1; 10 nucleotides agree with TRBD1. J lost 6 bases, V lost 3 bases, and 5 bases had no gene match. The CDR3 runs to 15 residues. CDR1 is MNHEY and CDR2 is SMNVEV in the germline V gene (reference sequence). The CDR3 nucleotides read TGTGCCAGCAGTTTCCCTCGGACAGGGGGCAATGAGCAGTTCTTC. This gives the protein CASSFPRTGGNEQFF.

The chain recombines TRBV25-1 with TRBJ2-1, with D tentatively TRBD2 (5 bases). Trimming cost V 8 bases and J 8 bases, with 16 bases left between them. Per germline, CDR1 MGHDK and CDR2 SYGVNS. This CDR3 region has 13 residues. The CDR3 here is CASGGTIFDEQFF. For the CDR3, the DNA is TGTGCCAGCGGAGGAACAATTTTCGATGAGCAGTTCTTC.

To note about this clone: The germline gene is not matched at one end of the junction; a read error may be the cause. The V and J genes are TRBV6-2 or TRBV6-3 and TRBJ1-2; possible D gene TRBD1, 6 bases. CDR1 is MNHEY and CDR2 is SVGEGT in the germline V gene. The CDR3 has 13 amino acids. CDR3 nucleotide sequence: TGTGCCAGCAGTTACTTGGGGGCCCGTGGACCCGTCTTC. Translated: CASSYLGARGPVF.

The V call is TRBV24-1, the J call TRBJ1-5; TRBD1 agrees at 9 bases. With 5 bases clipped from V and 4 bases from J, the junction kept 2 bases outside the gene matches. The V gene's germline CDR1 is KGHDR and CDR2 SFDVKD. The CDR3 sequence is 14 residues long. Here the CDR3 reads CATSGGTGNQPQHF. Written as DNA, the CDR3 is TGTGCCACCAGTGGGGGGACAGGGAATCAGCCCCAGCATTTT.